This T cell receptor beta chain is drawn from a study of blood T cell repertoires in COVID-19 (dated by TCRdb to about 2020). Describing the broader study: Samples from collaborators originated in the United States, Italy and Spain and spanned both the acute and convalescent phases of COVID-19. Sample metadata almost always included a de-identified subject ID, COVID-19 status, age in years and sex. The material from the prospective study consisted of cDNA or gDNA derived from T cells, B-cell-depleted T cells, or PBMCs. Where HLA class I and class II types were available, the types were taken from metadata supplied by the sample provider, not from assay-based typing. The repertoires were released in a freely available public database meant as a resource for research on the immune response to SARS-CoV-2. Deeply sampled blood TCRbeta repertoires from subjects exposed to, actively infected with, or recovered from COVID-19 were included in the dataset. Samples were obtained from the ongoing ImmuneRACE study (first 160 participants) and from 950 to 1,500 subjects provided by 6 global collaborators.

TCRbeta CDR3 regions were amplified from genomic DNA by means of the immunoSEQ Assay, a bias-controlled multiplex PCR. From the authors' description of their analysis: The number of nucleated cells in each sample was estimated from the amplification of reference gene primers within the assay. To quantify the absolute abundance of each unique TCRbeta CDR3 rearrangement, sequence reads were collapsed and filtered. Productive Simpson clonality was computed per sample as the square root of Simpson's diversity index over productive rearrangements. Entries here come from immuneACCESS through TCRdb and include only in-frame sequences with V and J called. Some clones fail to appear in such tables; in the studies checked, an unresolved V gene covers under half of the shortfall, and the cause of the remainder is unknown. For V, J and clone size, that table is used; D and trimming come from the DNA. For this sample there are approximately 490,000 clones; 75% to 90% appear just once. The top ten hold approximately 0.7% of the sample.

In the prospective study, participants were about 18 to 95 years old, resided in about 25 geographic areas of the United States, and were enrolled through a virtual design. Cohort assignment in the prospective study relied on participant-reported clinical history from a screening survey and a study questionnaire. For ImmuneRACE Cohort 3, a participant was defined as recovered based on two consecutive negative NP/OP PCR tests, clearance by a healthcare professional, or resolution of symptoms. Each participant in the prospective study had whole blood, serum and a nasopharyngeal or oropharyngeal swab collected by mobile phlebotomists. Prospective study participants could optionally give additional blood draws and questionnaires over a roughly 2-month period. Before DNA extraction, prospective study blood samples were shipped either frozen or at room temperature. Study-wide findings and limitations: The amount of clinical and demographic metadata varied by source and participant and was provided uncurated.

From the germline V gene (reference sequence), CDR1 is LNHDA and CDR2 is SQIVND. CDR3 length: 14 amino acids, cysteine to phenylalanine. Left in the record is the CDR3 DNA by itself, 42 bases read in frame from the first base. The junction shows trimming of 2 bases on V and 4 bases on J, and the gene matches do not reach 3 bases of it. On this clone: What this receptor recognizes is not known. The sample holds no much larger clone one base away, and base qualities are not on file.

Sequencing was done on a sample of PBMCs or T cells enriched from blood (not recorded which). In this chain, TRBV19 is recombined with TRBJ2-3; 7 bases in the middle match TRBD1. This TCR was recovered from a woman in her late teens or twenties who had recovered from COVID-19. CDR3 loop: CASSIRGPPDTQYF. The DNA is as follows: TGTGCCAGTAGTATAAGGGGGCCCCCAGATACGCAGTATTTT. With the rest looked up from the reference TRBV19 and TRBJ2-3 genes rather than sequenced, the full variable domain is DGGITQSPKYLFRKEGQNVTLSCEQNLNHDAMYWYRQDPGQGLRLIYYSQIVNDFQKGDIAEGYSVSREKKESFPLTVTSAQKNPTAFYLCASSIRGPPDTQYFGPGTRLTVL.